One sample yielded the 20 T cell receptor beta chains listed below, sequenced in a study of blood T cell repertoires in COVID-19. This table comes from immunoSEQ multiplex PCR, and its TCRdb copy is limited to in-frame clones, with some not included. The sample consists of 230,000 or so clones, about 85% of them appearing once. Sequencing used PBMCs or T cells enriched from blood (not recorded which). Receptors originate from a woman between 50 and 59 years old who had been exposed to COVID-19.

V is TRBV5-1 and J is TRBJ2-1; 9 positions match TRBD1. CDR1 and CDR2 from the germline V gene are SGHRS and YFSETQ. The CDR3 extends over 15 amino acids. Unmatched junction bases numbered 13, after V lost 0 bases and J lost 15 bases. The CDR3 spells CASSLEGTGSPRPFF. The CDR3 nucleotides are TGCGCCAGCAGCTTGGAGGGGACAGGGTCACCCCGCCCGTTCTTC.

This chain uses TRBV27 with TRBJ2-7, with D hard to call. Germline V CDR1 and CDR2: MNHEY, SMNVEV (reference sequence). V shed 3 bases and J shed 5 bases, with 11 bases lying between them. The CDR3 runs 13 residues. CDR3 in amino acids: CASSFGYWDEQYF. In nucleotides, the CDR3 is TGTGCCAGCAGTTTCGGGTATTGGGACGAGCAGTACTTC.

The CDR3 loop reads CASRDLGEANEKLFF. The CDR3 nucleotides read TGTGCCAGCAGGGATTTAGGGGAAGCTAATGAAAAACTGTTTTTT. V is TRBV28 and J is TRBJ1-4; D might be TRBD1 (5 bases). The CDR3 is 15 residues long. CDR1 and CDR2 (germline): MDHEN, SYDVKM. Trimming left V 6 bases short and J 3 bases short, with 14 bases between.

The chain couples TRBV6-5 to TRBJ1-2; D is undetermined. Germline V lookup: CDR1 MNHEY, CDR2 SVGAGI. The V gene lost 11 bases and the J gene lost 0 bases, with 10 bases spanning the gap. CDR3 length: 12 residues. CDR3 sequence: CAVLGANYGYTF. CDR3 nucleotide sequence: TGTGCCGTTCTGGGAGCTAACTATGGCTACACCTTC.

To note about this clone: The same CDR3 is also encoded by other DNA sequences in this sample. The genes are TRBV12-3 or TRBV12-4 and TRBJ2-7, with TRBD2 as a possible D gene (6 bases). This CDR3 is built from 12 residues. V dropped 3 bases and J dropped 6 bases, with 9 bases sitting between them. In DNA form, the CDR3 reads TGTGCCAGCAGTTTGGGAGGAGGCGAGCAGTACTTC. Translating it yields CASSLGGGEQYF.

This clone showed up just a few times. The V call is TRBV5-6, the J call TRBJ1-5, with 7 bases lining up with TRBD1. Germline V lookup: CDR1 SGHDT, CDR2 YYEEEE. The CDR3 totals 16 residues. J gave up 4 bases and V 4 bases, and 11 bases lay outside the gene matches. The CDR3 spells CASSRMTGYGNQPQHF. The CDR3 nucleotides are TGTGCCAGCAGCCGGATGACAGGGTACGGGAATCAGCCCCAGCATTTT.

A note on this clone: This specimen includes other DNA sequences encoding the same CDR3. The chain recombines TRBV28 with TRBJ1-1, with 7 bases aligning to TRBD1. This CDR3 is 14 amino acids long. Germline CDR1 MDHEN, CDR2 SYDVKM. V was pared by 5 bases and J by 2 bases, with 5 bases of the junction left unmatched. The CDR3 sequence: CASSLLGGNTEAFF. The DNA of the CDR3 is TGTGCCAGCAGTCTATTAGGGGGCAACACTGAAGCTTTCTTT.

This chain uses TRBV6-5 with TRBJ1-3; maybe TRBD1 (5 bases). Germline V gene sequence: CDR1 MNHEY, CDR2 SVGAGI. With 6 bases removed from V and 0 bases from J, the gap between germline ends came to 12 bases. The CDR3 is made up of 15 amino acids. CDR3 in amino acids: CASSASRDSGNTIYF. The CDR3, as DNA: TGTGCCAGCAGCGCATCCAGGGACTCTGGAAACACCATATATTTT.

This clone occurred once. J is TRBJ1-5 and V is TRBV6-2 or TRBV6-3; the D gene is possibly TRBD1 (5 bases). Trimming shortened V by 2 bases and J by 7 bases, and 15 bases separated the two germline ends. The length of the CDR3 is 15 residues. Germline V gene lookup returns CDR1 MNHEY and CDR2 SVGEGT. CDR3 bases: TGTGCCAGCAGTTACGACTGGAGGGGAGGACAGCCCCAGCATTTT. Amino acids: CASSYDWRGGQPQHF.

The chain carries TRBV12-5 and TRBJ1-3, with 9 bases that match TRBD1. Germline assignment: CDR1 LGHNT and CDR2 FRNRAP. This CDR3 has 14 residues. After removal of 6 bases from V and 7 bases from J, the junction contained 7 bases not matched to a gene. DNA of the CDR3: TGTGCTAGTGGAGCCGGACAGGGGCGCAACACCATATATTTT. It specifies CASGAGQGRNTIYF.

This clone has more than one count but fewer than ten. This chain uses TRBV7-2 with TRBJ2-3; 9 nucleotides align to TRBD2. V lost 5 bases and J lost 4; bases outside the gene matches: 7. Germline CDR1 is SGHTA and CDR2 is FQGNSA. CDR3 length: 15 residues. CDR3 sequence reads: CASSPRERGADTQYF. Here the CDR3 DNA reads TGTGCCAGCAGCCCCCGGGAGCGGGGGGCAGATACGCAGTATTTT.

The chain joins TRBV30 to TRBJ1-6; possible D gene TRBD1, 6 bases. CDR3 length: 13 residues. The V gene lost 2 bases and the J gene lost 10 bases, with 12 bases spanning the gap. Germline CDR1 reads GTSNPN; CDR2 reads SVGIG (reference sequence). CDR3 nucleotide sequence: TGTGCCTGGAGTATCGGTACAGGGTCACCCCTCCACTTT. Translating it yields CAWSIGTGSPLHF.

The DNA of the CDR3 is TGTGCCAGCACCCCGGGACAAGGAACCTCACCCCTCCACTTT. It is translated as CASTPGQGTSPLHF. The chain joins TRBV16 to TRBJ1-6, with TRBD1 as a possible D gene (6 bases). The CDR3 length is 14 residues. CDR1 is KGHSY and CDR2 is FQNENV in the germline V gene. Trimming shortened V by 7 bases and J by 10 bases, and 17 bases separated the two germline ends. Complete variable domain (other parts from reference TRBV16 and TRBJ1-6): GEEVAQTPKHLVRGEGQKAKLYCAPIKGHSYVFWYQQVLKNEFKFLISFQNENVFDETGMPKERFSAKCLPNSPCSLEIQATKLEDSAVYFCASTPGQGTSPLHFGNGTRLTVT.

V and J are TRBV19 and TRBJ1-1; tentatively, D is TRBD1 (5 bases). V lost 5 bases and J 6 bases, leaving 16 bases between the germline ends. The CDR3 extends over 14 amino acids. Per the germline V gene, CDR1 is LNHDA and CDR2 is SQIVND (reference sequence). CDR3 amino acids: CASSHQGVLAEAFF. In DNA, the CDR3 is TGTGCCAGTAGTCACCAGGGTGTTTTGGCTGAAGCTTTCTTT.

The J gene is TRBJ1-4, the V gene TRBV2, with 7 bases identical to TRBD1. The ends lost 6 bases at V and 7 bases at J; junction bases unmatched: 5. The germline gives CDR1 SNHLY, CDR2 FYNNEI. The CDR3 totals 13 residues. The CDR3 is CASRGGTVEKLFF. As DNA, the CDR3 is TGTGCCAGCAGGGGCGGGACAGTTGAAAAACTGTTTTTT.

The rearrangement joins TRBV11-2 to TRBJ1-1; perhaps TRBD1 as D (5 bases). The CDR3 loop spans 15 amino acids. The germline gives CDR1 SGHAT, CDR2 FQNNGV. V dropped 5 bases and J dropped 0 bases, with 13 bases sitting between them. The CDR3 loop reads CASSPPQGLNTEAFF. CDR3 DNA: TGTGCCAGCAGCCCTCCCCAGGGTCTGAACACTGAAGCTTTCTTT.

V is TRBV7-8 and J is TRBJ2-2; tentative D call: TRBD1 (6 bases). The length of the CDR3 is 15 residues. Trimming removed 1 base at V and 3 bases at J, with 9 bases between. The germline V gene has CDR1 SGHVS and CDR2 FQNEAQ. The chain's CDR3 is CASSLGNRDTGELFF. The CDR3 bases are TGTGCCAGCAGCTTAGGGAACAGGGACACCGGGGAGCTGTTTTTT.

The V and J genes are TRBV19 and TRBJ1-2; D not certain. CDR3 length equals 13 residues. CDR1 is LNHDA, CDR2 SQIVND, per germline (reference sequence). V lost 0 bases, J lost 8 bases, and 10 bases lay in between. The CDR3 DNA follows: TGTGCCAGTAGTATAGATCCGGGAATCGGCTACACCTTC. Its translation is CASSIDPGIGYTF.

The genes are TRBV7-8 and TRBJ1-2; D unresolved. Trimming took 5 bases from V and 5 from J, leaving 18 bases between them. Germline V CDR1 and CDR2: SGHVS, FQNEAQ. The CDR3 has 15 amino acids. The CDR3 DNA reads TGTGCCAGCAGCGCAGGCATCGGTTACCGTTATGGCTACACCTTC. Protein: CASSAGIGYRYGYTF.

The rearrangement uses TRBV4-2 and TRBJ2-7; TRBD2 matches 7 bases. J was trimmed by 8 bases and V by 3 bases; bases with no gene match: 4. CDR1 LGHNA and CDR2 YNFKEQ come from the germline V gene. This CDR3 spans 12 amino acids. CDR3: CASSHPGGKQYF. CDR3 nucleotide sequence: TGTGCCAGCAGCCACCCCGGGGGGAAGCAGTACTTC.